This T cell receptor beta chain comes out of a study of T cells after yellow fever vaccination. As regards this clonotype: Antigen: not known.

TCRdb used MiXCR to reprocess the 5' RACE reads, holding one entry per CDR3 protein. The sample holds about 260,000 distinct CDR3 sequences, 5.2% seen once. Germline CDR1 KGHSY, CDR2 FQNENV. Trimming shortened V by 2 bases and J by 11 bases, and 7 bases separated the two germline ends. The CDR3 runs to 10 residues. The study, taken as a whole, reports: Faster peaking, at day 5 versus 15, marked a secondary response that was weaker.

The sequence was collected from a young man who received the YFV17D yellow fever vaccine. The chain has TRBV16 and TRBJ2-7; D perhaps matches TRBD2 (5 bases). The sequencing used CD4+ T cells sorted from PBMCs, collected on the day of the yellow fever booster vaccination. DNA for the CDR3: TGTGCCAGCAGCCAACACGGGGAGTACGTC. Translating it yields CASSQHGEYV.